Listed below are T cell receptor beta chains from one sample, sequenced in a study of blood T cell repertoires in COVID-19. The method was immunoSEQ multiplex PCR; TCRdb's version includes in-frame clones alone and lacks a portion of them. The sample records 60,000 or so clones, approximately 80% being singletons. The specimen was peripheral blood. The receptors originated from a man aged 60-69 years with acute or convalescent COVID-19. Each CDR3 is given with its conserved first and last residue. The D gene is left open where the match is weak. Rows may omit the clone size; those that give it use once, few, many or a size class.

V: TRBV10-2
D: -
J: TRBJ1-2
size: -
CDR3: CASSESSPAGTGRAGYTF
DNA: TGCGCCAGCAGTGAGTCCAGCCCGGCAGGTACGGGGAGGGCTGGCTACACCTTC

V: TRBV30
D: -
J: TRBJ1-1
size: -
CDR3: CAWSYASTEAFF
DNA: TGTGCCTGGAGTTATGCGAGCACTGAAGCTTTCTTT

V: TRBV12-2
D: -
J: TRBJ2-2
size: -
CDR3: CASRLAVVSGTGELFF
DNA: TGTGCAAGTCGCTTAGCGGTCGTATCGGGCACCGGGGAGCTGTTTTTT

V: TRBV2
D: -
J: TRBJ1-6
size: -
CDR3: CASRKEGGSPLHF
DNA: TGTGCCAGCAGGAAGGAGGGGGGGTCACCCCTCCACTTT

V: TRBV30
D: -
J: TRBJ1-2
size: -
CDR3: CAWTPSPGNPYGYTF
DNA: TGTGCCTGGACCCCCAGCCCAGGGAATCCCTATGGCTACACCTTC

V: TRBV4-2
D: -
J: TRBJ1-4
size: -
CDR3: CASSRSENEKLFF
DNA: TGTGCCAGCAGCCGCTCGGAGAATGAAAAACTGTTTTTT

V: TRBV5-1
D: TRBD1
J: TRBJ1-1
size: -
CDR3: CASSLIQGAGPMNTEAFF
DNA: TGCGCCAGCAGCCTAATTCAGGGGGCGGGACCTATGAACACTGAAGCTTTCTTT

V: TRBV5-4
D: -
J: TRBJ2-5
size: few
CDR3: CASSLPSETQYF
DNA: TGTGCCAGCAGCTTGCCGAGCGAGACCCAGTACTTC

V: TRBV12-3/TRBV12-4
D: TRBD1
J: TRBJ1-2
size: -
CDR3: CASSWGQSYGYTF
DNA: TGTGCCAGCAGTTGGGGACAGAGCTATGGCTACACCTTC

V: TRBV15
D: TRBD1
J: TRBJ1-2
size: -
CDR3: CATSPAGMTGYNYGYTF
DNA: TGTGCCACCAGCCCCGCGGGAATGACAGGGTATAACTATGGCTACACCTTC

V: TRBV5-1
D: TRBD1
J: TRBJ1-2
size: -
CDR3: CASSLGQLNYGYTF
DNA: TGCGCCAGCAGCCTGGGACAGCTCAACTATGGCTACACCTTC

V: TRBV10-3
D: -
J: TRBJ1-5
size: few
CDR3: CAIKGVGGNQPQHF
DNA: TGTGCCATCAAGGGGGTTGGGGGCAATCAGCCCCAGCATTTT

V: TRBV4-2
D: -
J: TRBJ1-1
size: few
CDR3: CASSRGNIGGNTEAFF
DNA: TGTGCCAGCAGCCGTGGGAATATAGGGGGGAACACTGAAGCTTTCTTT

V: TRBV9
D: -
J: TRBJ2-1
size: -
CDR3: CASSPRTAQYSNEQFF
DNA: TGTGCCAGCAGCCCCCGGACAGCCCAATACTCCAATGAGCAGTTCTTC

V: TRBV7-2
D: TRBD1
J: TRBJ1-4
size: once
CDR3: CASSLRLAGTGTSNEKLFF
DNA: TGTGCCAGCAGCTTACGTTTGGCCGGGACAGGGACTTCGAATGAAAAACTGTTTTTT

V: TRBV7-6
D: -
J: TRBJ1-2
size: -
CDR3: CASSPSEVLYGYTF
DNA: TGTGCCAGCAGCCCCAGTGAGGTTCTCTATGGCTACACCTTC

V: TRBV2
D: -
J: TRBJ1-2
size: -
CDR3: CASTTSAGSYGYTF
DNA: TGTGCCAGCACCACCTCGGCAGGCAGCTATGGCTACACCTTC

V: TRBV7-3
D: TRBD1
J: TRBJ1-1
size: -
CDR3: CASSSSEQGEAFF
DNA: TGTGCCAGCAGCTCTTCTGAACAGGGGGAAGCTTTCTTT

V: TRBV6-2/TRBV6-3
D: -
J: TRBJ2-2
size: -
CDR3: CASSRETGELFF
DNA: TGTGCCAGCAGTAGGGAGACCGGGGAGCTGTTTTTT

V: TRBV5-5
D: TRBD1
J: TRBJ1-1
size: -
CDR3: CASSLADREAFF
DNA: TGTGCCAGCAGCTTGGCGGACAGGGAAGCTTTCTTT

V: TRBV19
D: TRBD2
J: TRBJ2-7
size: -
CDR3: CASSMKLAVYEQYF
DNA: TGTGCCAGTAGTATGAAGCTAGCGGTCTACGAGCAGTACTTC

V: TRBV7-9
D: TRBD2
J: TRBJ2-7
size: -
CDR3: CASRDTSGGYYEQYF
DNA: TGTGCCAGCAGGGATACTAGCGGGGGTTACTACGAGCAGTACTTC

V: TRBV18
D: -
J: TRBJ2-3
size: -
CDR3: CASSPQWGDDTQYF
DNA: TGTGCCAGCTCACCACAGTGGGGAGACGATACGCAGTATTTT

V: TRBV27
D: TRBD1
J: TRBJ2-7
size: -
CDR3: CASSRGTGANYEQYF
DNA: TGTGCCAGCAGCCGAGGGACAGGGGCGAACTACGAGCAGTACTTC

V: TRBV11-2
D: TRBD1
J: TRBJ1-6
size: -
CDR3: CASSLAGQHYNSPLHF
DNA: TGTGCCAGCAGCTTAGCGGGACAGCACTATAATTCACCCCTCCACTTT

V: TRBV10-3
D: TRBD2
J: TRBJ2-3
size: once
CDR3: CAIGGLAGGGTDTQYF
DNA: TGTGCCATCGGGGGACTAGCGGGGGGAGGCACAGATACGCAGTATTTT

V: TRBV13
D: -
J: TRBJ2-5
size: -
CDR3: CASSGTFGETQYF
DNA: TGTGCCAGCAGCGGGACTTTCGGGGAGACCCAGTACTTC

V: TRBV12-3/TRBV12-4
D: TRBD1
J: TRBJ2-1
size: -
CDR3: CASSLDRVGEQFF
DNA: TGTGCCAGCAGCTTGGACAGGGTGGGTGAGCAGTTCTTC

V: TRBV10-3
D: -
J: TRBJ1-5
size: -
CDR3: CAISEYEGTGQPQHF
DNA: TGTGCCATCAGTGAGTACGAGGGAACGGGACAGCCCCAGCATTTT

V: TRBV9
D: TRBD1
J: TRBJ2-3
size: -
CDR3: CASSVLDRDTGTQYF
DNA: TGTGCCAGCAGCGTATTGGACAGGGATACGGGTACGCAGTATTTT

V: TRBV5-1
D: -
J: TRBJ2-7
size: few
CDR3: CASKTDSWTYEQYF
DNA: TGCGCCAGCAAAACTGACAGTTGGACGTACGAGCAGTACTTC

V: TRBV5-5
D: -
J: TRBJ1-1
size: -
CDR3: CASSLGRASLEAFF
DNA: TGTGCCAGCAGCTTGGGCAGGGCGTCCCTTGAAGCTTTCTTT

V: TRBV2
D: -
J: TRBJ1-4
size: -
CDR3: CASTVNEKLFF
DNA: TGTGCCAGCACAGTTAATGAAAAACTGTTTTTT

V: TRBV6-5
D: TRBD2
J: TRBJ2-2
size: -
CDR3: CASSRGGGNTGELFF
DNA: TGTGCCAGCAGTCGCGGGGGGGGCAACACCGGGGAGCTGTTTTTT

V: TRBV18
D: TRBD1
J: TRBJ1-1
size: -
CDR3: CASSPTPGQGNTEAFF
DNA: TGTGCCAGCTCACCTACCCCGGGACAGGGGAACACTGAAGCTTTCTTT

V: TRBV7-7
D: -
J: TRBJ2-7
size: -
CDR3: CASSLGPQGEVGEQYF
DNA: TGTGCTAGCAGCTTAGGACCGCAGGGGGAGGTTGGCGAGCAGTACTTC

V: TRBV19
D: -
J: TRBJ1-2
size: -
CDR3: CASSMSGYGYTF
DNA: TGTGCCAGTAGTATGTCAGGCTATGGCTACACCTTC

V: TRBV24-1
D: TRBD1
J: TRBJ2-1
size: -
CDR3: CATSDAPYRQGDEQFF
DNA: TGTGCCACCAGTGATGCCCCGTATCGACAGGGGGATGAGCAGTTCTTC

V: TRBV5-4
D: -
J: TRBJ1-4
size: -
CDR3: CASSLAATKNEKLFF
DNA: TGTGCCAGCAGCTTGGCGGCGACAAAGAATGAAAAACTGTTTTTT

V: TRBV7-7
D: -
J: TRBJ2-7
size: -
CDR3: CASSPGPHGDEQYF
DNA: TGTGCTAGCAGCCCAGGACCTCACGGGGACGAGCAGTACTTC

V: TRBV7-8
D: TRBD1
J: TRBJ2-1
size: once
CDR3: CASSIQSGTVMGDEQFF
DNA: TGTGCCAGCAGCATACAATCCGGGACAGTTATGGGTGATGAGCAGTTCTTC

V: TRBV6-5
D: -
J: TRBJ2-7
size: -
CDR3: CASSPGVHYEQYF
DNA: TGTGCCAGCAGTCCCGGGGTCCACTACGAGCAGTACTTC

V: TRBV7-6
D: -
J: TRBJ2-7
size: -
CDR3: CASSVVSVAYEQYF
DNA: TGTGCCAGCAGCGTAGTTAGCGTGGCCTACGAGCAGTACTTC

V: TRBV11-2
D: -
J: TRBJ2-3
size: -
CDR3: CASSFIVLTDTQYF
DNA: TGTGCCAGCAGCTTTATCGTCCTCACAGATACGCAGTATTTT

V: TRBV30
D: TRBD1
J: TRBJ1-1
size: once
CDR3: CAWEQGAKTEAFF
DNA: TGTGCCTGGGAACAGGGGGCGAAGACTGAAGCTTTCTTT

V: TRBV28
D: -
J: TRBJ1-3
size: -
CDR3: CASSSQGFSGNTIYF
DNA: TGTGCCAGCAGCTCTCAGGGCTTCTCTGGAAACACCATATATTTT

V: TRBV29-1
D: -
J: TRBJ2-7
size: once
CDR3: CSVLGGSYEQYF
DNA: TGCAGCGTCTTAGGGGGTTCCTACGAGCAGTACTTC

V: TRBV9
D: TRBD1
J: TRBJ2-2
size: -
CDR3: CASSMTGLVTGELFF
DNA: TGTGCCAGCAGCATGACAGGGCTTGTAACCGGGGAGCTGTTTTTT

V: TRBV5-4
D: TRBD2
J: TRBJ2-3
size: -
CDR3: CASSLGGGASDTQYF
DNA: TGTGCCAGCAGCTTGGGCGGGGGGGCCTCAGATACGCAGTATTTT

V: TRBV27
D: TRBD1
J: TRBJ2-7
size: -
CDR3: CASSSAAGTGDYEQYF
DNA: TGTGCCAGCAGTTCGGCAGCCGGGACAGGGGACTACGAGCAGTACTTC

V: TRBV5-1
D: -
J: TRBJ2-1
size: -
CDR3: CASSGRLDNEQFF
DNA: TGCGCCAGCAGCGGCAGACTCGACAATGAGCAGTTCTTC

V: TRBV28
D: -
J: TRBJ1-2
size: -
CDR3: CASSSLRRGYGYTF
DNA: TGTGCCAGCAGTTCCCTTAGAAGGGGCTATGGCTACACCTTC

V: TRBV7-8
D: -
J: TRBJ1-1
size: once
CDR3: CASSLGLSTEAFF
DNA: TGTGCCAGCAGCTTAGGATTGAGCACTGAAGCTTTCTTT

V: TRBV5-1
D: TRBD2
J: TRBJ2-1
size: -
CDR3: CASTKRLAGADNEQFF
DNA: TGCGCCAGCACCAAGAGACTAGCGGGGGCCGACAATGAGCAGTTCTTC

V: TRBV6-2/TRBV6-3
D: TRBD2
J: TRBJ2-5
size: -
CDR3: CASSYPLTLSGWRETQYF
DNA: TGTGCCAGCAGTTACCCCCTCACCCTTAGCGGGTGGAGAGAGACCCAGTACTTC

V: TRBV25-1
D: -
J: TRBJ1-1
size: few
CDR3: CASSLPGVAEAFF
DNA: TGTGCCAGCAGCCTACCAGGGGTGGCTGAAGCTTTCTTT

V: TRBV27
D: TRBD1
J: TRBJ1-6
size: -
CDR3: CASGSGTGNSPLHF
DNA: TGTGCCAGCGGTTCTGGGACAGGCAATTCACCCCTCCACTTT

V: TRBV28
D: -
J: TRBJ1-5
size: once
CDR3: CASITVGEGNQPQHF
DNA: TGTGCCAGCATCACGGTGGGGGAGGGCAATCAGCCCCAGCATTTT

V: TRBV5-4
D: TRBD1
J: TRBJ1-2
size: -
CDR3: CASSPYKGQGGYGYTF
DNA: TGTGCCAGCAGCCCGTACAAGGGACAGGGAGGCTATGGCTACACCTTC

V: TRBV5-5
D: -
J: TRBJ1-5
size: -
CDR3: CASSLGDSHQPQHF
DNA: TGTGCCAGCAGCTTGGGCGACAGCCATCAGCCCCAGCATTTT